The 27 T cell receptor beta chains listed next were all sequenced from one sample in a study of cytomegalovirus exposure and HLA in healthy donors (dated by TCRdb to the late 2010s). The library relied on the immunoSEQ multiplex PCR assay. A mixture of 60 forward primers for TCR Vbeta segments and 13 reverse primers for TCR Jbeta segments was used in the multiplex PCR. What TCRdb holds here is the immuneACCESS table cut down to in-frame rearrangements. Part of the clones is not present; checked against another copy, under half of the missing clones reflect an unresolved V gene, and the others are unexplained. The sample table records roughly 100,000 clones; over 60% of these occur just once. The top ten constitute 4.5% to 7% of the sample. Input material: PBMCs. The receptors originated from a man aged 55 to 70 in good health and CMV-seropositive.

This rearrangement joins TRBV28 to TRBJ1-4; TRBD1 agrees at 9 bases. This CDR3 comprises 15 residues. In germline, CDR1 is MDHEN, CDR2 SYDVKM. The V gene end was trimmed by 5 bases and the J gene end by 1 base; junction bases not matched to a gene: 2. The CDR3: CASSTGGITNEKLFF. CDR3 sequence (DNA): TGTGCCAGCAGTACAGGGGGCATAACTAATGAAAAACTGTTTTTT. The whole variable domain, remainder taken from reference TRBV28 and TRBJ1-4, is DVKVTQSSRYLVKRTGEKVFLECVQDMDHENMFWYRQDPGLGLRLIYFSYDVKMKEKGDIPEGYSVSREKKERFSLILESASTNQTSMYLCASSTGGITNEKLFFGSGTQLSVL.

This rearrangement joins TRBV29-1 to TRBJ1-5; D gene uncertain. The length of the CDR3 is 12 residues. Trimming removed 7 bases at V and 3 bases at J, with 10 bases between. Germline V gives CDR1 SQVTM, CDR2 ANQGSEA. The CDR3 reads CSAQADNQPQHF. CDR3 DNA: TGCAGCGCGCAGGCAGACAATCAGCCCCAGCATTTT.

The chain is built from TRBV11-3 and TRBJ2-1; 16 bases are shared with TRBD2. Looked up from germline, CDR1 is SGHNT and CDR2 is YENEEA. This CDR3 region has 16 residues. J lost 7 bases, V lost 6 bases, and 6 bases had no gene match. The DNA of the CDR3 is TGTGCCAGCAGTATCGGGACTAGCGGGGGGGGGAATGAGCAGTTCTTC. This sequence encodes CASSIGTSGGGNEQFF. Looking up the rest from reference TRBV11-3 and TRBJ2-1 gives the full variable domain: EAGVVQSPRYKIIEKKQPVAFWCNPISGHNTLYWYLQNLGQGPELLIRYENEEAVDDSQLPKDRFSAERLKGVDSTLKIQPAELGDSAVYLCASSIGTSGGGNEQFFGPGTRLTVL.

The rearrangement links TRBV5-1 to TRBJ1-2; 9 positions agree with TRBD1. CDR1 and CDR2 from the germline V gene are SGHRS and YFSETQ. The V segment lost 5 bases and the J segment 6 bases; nucleotides outside the gene matches: 8. The CDR3 runs 14 residues. CDR3 sequence: CASSSGTGIDGYTF. DNA of the CDR3: TGCGCCAGCAGTTCCGGGACAGGGATCGATGGCTACACCTTC.

This clone was seen a single time. The chain joins TRBV11-2 to TRBJ2-2; tentative D call: TRBD1 (6 bases). The V gene's germline CDR1 is SGHAT and CDR2 FQNNGV. The CDR3 spans 14 residues. V lost 5 bases to trimming and J lost 1 base, with 8 bases between them. CDR3 in amino acids: CASSRGQNTGELFF. The CDR3 DNA sequence: TGTGCCAGCAGCCGGGGACAGAACACCGGGGAGCTGTTTTTT.

CDR3 amino acids: CASSLGQFNNGYTF. CDR3 sequence (DNA): TGTGCCAGCAGCCTGGGACAGTTCAACAATGGCTACACCTTC. The chain has TRBV7-9 and TRBJ1-2, with 7 bases matching TRBD1. Germline V gene sequence: CDR1 SEHNR, CDR2 FQNEAQ (reference sequence). The ends lost 5 bases at V and 6 bases at J; junction bases unmatched: 9. The CDR3 runs 14 residues.

The gene calls are TRBV5-6 and TRBJ1-6; D might be TRBD1 (6 bases). Trimming stripped 10 bases from V and 7 bases from J, with 12 bases between. Germline V gene lookup returns CDR1 SGHDT and CDR2 YYEEEE. The CDR3 contains 12 residues. As DNA, the CDR3 is TGTGCCTCGGCAGGGGAAAATTCACCCCTCCACTTT. This gives the protein CASAGENSPLHF.

The V call is TRBV6-5, the J call TRBJ1-5, with 7 bases identical to TRBD1. The germline CDR1 and CDR2 sequences are MNHEY and SVGAGI. Trimming removed 0 bases from V and 5 bases from J; junction bases left unmatched: 4. The CDR3 totals 15 residues. CDR3 amino acids: CASSYSTGTDQPQHF. CDR3 DNA sequence: TGTGCCAGCAGTTACTCGACAGGGACCGATCAGCCCCAGCATTTT.

This clone has only one observation. The V call is TRBV6-1, the J call TRBJ2-2, with TRBD1 matching over 9 bases. V was clipped by 11 bases and J by 5 bases; unmatched bases: 6. The CDR3 covers 13 residues. Germline V gene data show CDR1 as MNHNS and CDR2 as SASEGT. The CDR3 loop is CAVTGGGTGELFF. CDR3 DNA: TGTGCCGTCACAGGGGGCGGAACCGGGGAGCTGTTTTTT.

The V and J genes are TRBV28 and TRBJ2-7; 7 nucleotides agree with TRBD2. Germline V gene data show CDR1 as MDHEN and CDR2 as SYDVKM. J gave up 6 bases and V 7 bases, and 12 bases lay outside the gene matches. The CDR3 spans 14 residues. The chain's CDR3 is CASTDGGGFGEQYF. The CDR3, as DNA: TGTGCCAGCACTGATGGGGGGGGTTTTGGCGAGCAGTACTTC.

The chain uses TRBV4-3 and TRBJ1-1, with unresolved D. V shed 0 bases and J shed 2 bases, with 7 bases lying between them. The CDR3 is 14 residues long. From germline, CDR1 is LGHNA and CDR2 YSLEER. CDR3: CASSQESHNTEAFF. CDR3 sequence (DNA): TGCGCCAGCAGCCAAGAGTCACACAACACTGAAGCTTTCTTT.

The genes are TRBV2 and TRBJ2-5; TRBD1 matches 7 bases. Germline CDR1 is SNHLY and CDR2 is FYNNEI. J lost 5 bases, V lost 5 bases, and 8 bases had no gene match. The CDR3 contains 14 residues. This CDR3 is CASSQLGRGETQYF. The DNA for the CDR3 is TGTGCCAGCAGTCAATTGGGCAGGGGGGAGACCCAGTACTTC.

V usage is TRBV19 and J usage is TRBJ1-1, with D maybe TRBD1 (6 bases). Deletions cut 5 bases from V and 5 bases from J, with 12 bases between. Germline-derived CDR1 and CDR2 are LNHDA and SQIVND (reference sequence). The CDR3 covers 13 residues. Here the CDR3 DNA reads TGTGCCAGTAGTCCGCAGGGGCGGACTGAAGCTTTCTTT. Encoded protein: CASSPQGRTEAFF.

The rearrangement joins TRBV10-3 to TRBJ1-5; tentatively, D is TRBD1 (5 bases). CDR1 and CDR2 (germline): ENHRY, SYGVKD. V lost 0 bases, J lost 4 bases, and 7 bases lay in between. The CDR3 is 14 residues long. DNA of the CDR3: TGTGCCATCAGTGAGTCGCGGGGGAATCAGCCCCAGCATTTT. Its protein is CAISESRGNQPQHF.

The chain joins TRBV28 to TRBJ1-6; D not certain. The CDR3 covers 15 residues. V was cut by 1 base and J by 12 bases, with 16 bases left in between. Germline CDR1 reads MDHEN; CDR2 reads SYDVKM. The CDR3 coding sequence is TGTGCCAGCAGTTTATCACAAAGAAGGCGACAACCCCTCCACTTT. Its translation: CASSLSQRRRQPLHF.

This chain connects TRBV14 to TRBJ2-5; D gene unclear. V lost 6 bases and J 2 bases, leaving 10 bases between the germline ends. The CDR3 consists of 13 residues. Germline V gene data show CDR1 as SGHDN and CDR2 as FVKESK. CDR3 coding DNA: TGTGCCAGCAGTAGAGCGTTACAAGAGACCCAGTACTTC. It translates to CASSRALQETQYF.

The V gene is TRBV6-1, the J gene TRBJ1-5; TRBD1 matches at 7 bases. The CDR3 consists of 16 residues. V dropped 3 bases and J dropped 1; count of bases not matched to a gene: 6. CDR1 is MNHNS and CDR2 is SASEGT in the germline V gene. The CDR3 sequence is CASSDLGGFSNQPQHF. CDR3 DNA sequence: TGTGCCAGCAGTGATCTAGGGGGCTTCAGCAATCAGCCCCAGCATTTT.

The rearrangement uses TRBV5-3 and TRBJ1-1; D not resolved. TRBV5-3 is an ORF, and what it does is uncertain. This CDR3 region has 17 residues. Trimming pared 4 bases from V and 1 base from J, leaving 20 bases between. The CDR3 nucleotides are TGTGCCAGAAGCCCTGAGGATACCGGAGGATCGAACACTGAAGCTTTCTTT. The encoded protein is CARSPEDTGGSNTEAFF.

The CDR3 DNA reads TGTGCCAGCAGTAGCAGGGGACAGACCCCCTACGAGCAGTACTTC. Its protein is CASSSRGQTPYEQYF. The chain links TRBV7-9 to TRBJ2-7, with 7 bases identical to TRBD1. Germline V gene lookup returns CDR1 SEHNR and CDR2 FQNEAQ (reference sequence). The CDR3 is 15 residues long. With V trimmed by 6 bases and J by 2 bases, 10 bases remained unmatched. Variable domain in full (rest from reference TRBV7-9 and TRBJ2-7): DTGVSQNPRHKITKRGQNVTFRCDPISEHNRLYWYRQTLGQGPEFLTYFQNEAQLEKSRLLSDRFSAERPKGSFSTLEIQRTEQGDSAMYLCASSSRGQTPYEQYFGPGTRLTVT.

This sequence joins TRBV5-1 and TRBJ1-1, with D tentatively TRBD1 (5 bases). This CDR3 spans 15 amino acids. The germline gives CDR1 SGHRS, CDR2 YFSETQ. V was shortened by 1 base and J by 1 base, with 11 bases between the two germline ends. CDR3 loop: CASSLTGLRNTEAFF. As DNA, the CDR3 is TGCGCCAGCAGCTTGACAGGTCTGCGGAACACTGAAGCTTTCTTT. Drawing the rest from reference TRBV5-1 and TRBJ1-1, the complete variable domain is KAGVTQTPRYLIKTRGQQVTLSCSPISGHRSVSWYQQTPGQGLQFLFEYFSETQRNKGNFPGRFSGRQFSNSRSEMNVSTLELGDSALYLCASSLTGLRNTEAFFGQGTRLTVV.

The chain is built from TRBV5-4 and TRBJ2-3; tentative D call: TRBD1 (5 bases). V was clipped by 3 bases and J by 4 bases, with 15 bases between them. The CDR3 is made up of 15 amino acids. Germline lookup yields CDR1 SGHNT and CDR2 YYREEE (reference sequence). The CDR3 sequence is CASSSTRGRADTQYF. The CDR3 DNA reads as TGTGCCAGCAGCTCTACAAGAGGCAGGGCAGATACGCAGTATTTT.

The chain has TRBV4-1 and TRBJ1-1, with D hard to call. Trimming took 5 bases from V and 5 from J, leaving 6 bases between them. Germline V gene lookup returns CDR1 MGHRA and CDR2 YSYEKL. The CDR3 extends over 11 amino acids. The CDR3 sequence: CASSAGTEAFF. The CDR3 DNA is TGCGCCAGCAGCGCGGGGACTGAAGCTTTCTTT.

This clone showed up just once. The chain uses TRBV6-1 and TRBJ2-5, with 8 nucleotides matching TRBD1. CDR3 length equals 15 residues. J gave up 7 bases and V 3 bases, and 10 bases lay outside the gene matches. CDR1 and CDR2 from the germline V gene are MNHNS and SASEGT. CDR3 sequence reads: CASSERDRILATQYF. CDR3 nucleotide sequence: TGTGCCAGCAGTGAGAGGGACAGGATACTCGCGACCCAGTACTTC.

The chain couples TRBV6-5 to TRBJ2-7; D is possibly TRBD2 (5 bases). Germline V gene data show CDR1 as MNHEY and CDR2 as SVGAGI. V was trimmed by 2 bases and J by 2 bases, leaving 13 bases between them. CDR3 length equals 15 residues. The CDR3 loop reads CASSYTGLAAYEQYF. In DNA form, the CDR3 reads TGTGCCAGCAGTTACACGGGGTTGGCGGCCTACGAGCAGTACTTC.

V gene TRBV6-5 combines with J gene TRBJ1-2; a possible D gene is TRBD1 (5 bases). Germline CDR1 MNHEY, CDR2 SVGAGI. The CDR3 contains 13 residues. The V end lost 7 bases, the J end lost 0 bases, and 9 bases lay between the germline ends. Here the CDR3 DNA reads TGTGCCAGCACTACAGGAACTAACTATGGCTACACCTTC. It encodes CASTTGTNYGYTF.

V is TRBV7-9 and J is TRBJ2-5; the match to TRBD2 covers 11 bases. The CDR3 consists of 16 residues. Germline CDR1 and CDR2: SEHNR and FQNEAQ (reference sequence). The V and J ends lost 2 bases and 2 bases, in that order; junction bases with no gene match: 4. In nucleotides, the CDR3 is TGTGCCAGCAGCTTAAATAGCGGGGGGGCACAAGAGACCCAGTACTTC. Protein: CASSLNSGGAQETQYF.

A note on this clone: One junction end does not reproduce the germline sequence, and a read error may be involved. The sample contains more than one DNA sequence encoding this CDR3. J is TRBJ2-5 and V is TRBV18, with TRBD2 matching 8 bases. The germline V gene has CDR1 KGHSH and CDR2 LQKENI. The CDR3 consists of 16 residues. The CDR3 region has the DNA TGTGCCAGCTCACCCGCAGCCGGGGGGGGTCCCGAGACTCAGTACTTC. This sequence encodes CASSPAAGGGPETQYF.